Ten or more counts support the clone carrying this TCR beta chain. Its antigen is as yet unknown. Coverage ceases 3 residues before the CDR3 finishes, and the germline J gene fills in the end. The CDR3 length is 15 residues. Germline V gene data show CDR1 as SGHDT and CDR2 as YYEEEE. Trimming removed 2 bases at V and 0 bases at J, with 11 bases between. This specimen comes from a study of T cell clonality in common variable immunodeficiency. The study's findings and limits: TCRbeta clonality was increased in CVID versus healthy controls. What drives increased CVID clonality needs T cell subpopulation sequencing. Common variable immunodeficiency TCR beta sequences reportedly had fewer deletions and N-nucleotide insertions.

Equal genomic DNA amounts from CVID and control samples were sequenced. Clones were sequenced by immunoSEQ multiplex PCR, and TCRdb holds only the in-frame ones, with some missing. This repertoire holds roughly 58,000 clones, and none appear only once. This clonotype was sampled from a person aged 18-70 years in good health. The sequencing input was peripheral blood mononuclear cells. V usage is TRBV5-6 and J usage is TRBJ1-2, with D possibly matching TRBD1 (5 bases). The sequenced CDR3 bases are TGTGCCAGCAGCTTTGACAGAAGACCTAACTATGGC. Protein sequence: CASSFDRRPNYG. The whole CDR3 protein reads CASSFDRRPNYGYTF. The whole variable domain, filled in from reference TRBV5-6 and TRBJ1-2, reads DAGVTQSPTHLIKTRGQQVTLRCSPKSGHDTVSWYQQALGQGPQFIFQYYEEEERQRGNFPDRFSGHQFPNYSSELNVNALLLGDSALYLCASSFDRRPNYGYTFGSGTRLTVV.